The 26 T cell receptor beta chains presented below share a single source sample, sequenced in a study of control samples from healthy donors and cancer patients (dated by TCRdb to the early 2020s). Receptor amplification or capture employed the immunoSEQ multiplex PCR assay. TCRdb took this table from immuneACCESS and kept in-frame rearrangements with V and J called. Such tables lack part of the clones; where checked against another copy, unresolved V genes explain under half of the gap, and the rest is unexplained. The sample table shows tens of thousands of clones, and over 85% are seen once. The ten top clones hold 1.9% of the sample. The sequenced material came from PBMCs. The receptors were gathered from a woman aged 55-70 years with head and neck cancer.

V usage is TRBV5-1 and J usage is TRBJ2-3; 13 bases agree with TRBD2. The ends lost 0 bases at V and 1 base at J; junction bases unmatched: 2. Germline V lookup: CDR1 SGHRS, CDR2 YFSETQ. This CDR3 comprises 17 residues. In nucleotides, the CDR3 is TGCGCCAGCAGCTTGGGGGGACTAGCGGGACGCACAGATACGCAGTATTTT. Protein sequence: CASSLGGLAGRTDTQYF.

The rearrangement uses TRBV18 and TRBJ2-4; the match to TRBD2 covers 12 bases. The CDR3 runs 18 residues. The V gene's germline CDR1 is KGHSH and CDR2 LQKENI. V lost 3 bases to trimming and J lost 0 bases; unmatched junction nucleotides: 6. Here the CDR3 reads CASSPRLAGDLAKNIQYF. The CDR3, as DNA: TGTGCCAGCTCACCCAGACTAGCGGGAGATCTAGCCAAAAACATTCAGTACTTC. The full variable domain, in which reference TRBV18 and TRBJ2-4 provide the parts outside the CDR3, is NAGVMQNPRHLVRRRGQEARLRCSPMKGHSHVYWYRQLPEEGLKFMVYLQKENIIDESGMPKERFSAEFPKEGPSILRIQQVVRGDSAAYFCASSPRLAGDLAKNIQYFGAGTRLSVL.

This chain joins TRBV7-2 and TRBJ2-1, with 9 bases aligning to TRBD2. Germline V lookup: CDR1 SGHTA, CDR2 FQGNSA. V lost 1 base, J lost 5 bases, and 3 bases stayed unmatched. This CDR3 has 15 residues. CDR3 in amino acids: CASSLVASGDNEQFF. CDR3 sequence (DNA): TGTGCCAGCAGCTTAGTTGCTAGCGGGGACAATGAGCAGTTCTTC.

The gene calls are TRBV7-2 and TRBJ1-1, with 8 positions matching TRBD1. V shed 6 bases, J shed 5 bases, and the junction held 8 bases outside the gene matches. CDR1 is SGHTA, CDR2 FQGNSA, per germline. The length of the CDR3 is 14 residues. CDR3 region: CASREPGTGTEAFF. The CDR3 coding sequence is TGTGCCAGCAGAGAACCCGGGACAGGTACTGAAGCTTTCTTT.

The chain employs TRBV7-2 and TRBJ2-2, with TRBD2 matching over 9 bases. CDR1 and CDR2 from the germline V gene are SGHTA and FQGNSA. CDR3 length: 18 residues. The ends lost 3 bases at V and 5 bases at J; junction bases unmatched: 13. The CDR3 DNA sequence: TGTGCCAGCAGCTTTACCCATTTGAGAGCGGGAGGAACCGGGGAGCTGTTTTTT. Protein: CASSFTHLRAGGTGELFF.

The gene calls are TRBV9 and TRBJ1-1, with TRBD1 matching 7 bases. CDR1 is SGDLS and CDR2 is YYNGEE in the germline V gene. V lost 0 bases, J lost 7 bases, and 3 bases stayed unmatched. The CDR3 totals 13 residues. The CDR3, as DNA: TGTGCCAGCAGCGTAGGACAGGGTGGTGAAGCTTTCTTT. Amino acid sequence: CASSVGQGGEAFF.

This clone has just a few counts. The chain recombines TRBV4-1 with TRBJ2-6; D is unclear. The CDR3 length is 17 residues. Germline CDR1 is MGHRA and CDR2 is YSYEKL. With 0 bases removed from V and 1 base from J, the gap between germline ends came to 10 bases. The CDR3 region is CASSQEVQVSGANVLTF. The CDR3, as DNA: TGCGCCAGCAGCCAAGAGGTCCAGGTTTCTGGGGCCAACGTCCTGACTTTC.

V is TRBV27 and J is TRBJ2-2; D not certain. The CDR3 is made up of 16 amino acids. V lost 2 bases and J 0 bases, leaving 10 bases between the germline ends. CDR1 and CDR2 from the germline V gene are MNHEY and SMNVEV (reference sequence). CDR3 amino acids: CASSLSTISNTGELFF. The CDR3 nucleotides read TGTGCCAGCAGTTTAAGCACCATATCGAACACCGGGGAGCTGTTTTTT.

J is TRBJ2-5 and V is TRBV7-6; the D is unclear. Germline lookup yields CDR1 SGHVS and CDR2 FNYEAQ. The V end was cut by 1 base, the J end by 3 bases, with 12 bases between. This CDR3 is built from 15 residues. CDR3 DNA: TGTGCCAGCAGCTTAGTTCGGAGTGGGGAAGAGACCCAGTACTTC. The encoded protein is CASSLVRSGEETQYF.

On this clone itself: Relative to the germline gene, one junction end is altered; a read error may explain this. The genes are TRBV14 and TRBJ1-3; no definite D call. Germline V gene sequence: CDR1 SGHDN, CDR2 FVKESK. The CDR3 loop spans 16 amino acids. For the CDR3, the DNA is TGTGGCAGCAGCGCTCACGGACCCAGCTCTGGAAACACCATATATTTT. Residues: CGSSAHGPSSGNTIYF.

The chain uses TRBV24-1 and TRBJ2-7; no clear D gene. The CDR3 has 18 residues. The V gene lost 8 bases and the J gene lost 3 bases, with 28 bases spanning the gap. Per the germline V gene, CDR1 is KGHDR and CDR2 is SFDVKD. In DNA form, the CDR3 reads TGTGCCACCACCGTGGGCCCACCCGAGATCCAGGACCTCTACGAGCAGTACTTC. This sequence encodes CATTVGPPEIQDLYEQYF.

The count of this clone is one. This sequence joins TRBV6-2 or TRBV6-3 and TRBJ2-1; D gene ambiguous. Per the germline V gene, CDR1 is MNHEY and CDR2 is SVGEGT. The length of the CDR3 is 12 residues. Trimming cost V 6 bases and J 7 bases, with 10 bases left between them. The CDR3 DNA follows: TGTGCCAGCAGCCCCCGATGGAATGAGCAGTTCTTC. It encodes CASSPRWNEQFF.

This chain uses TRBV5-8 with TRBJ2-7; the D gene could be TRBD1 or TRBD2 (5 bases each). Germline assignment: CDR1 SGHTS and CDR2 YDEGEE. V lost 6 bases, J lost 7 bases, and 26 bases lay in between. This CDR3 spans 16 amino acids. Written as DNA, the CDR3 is TGTGCCAGCACTCTGACCCTGACAGCGGCAGCAGGAGAGCAGTACTTC. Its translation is CASTLTLTAAAGEQYF.

The CDR3 loop reads CASSPIRDLSRSIIQYF. Here the CDR3 DNA reads TGTGCCAGCTCACCAATTAGGGACTTAAGTCGGAGTATCATTCAGTACTTC. The chain recombines TRBV18 with TRBJ2-4; perhaps TRBD2 as D (6 bases). This CDR3 is built from 17 residues. The germline V gene has CDR1 KGHSH and CDR2 LQKENI. Trimming stripped 2 bases from V and 9 bases from J, with 23 bases between.

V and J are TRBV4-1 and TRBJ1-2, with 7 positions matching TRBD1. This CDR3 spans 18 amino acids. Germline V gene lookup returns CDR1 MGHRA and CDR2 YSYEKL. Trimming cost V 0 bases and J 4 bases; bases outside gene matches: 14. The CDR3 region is CASSQDLAAQGGGYGYTF. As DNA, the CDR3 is TGCGCCAGCAGCCAAGACTTAGCGGCGCAGGGGGGCGGCTATGGCTACACCTTC.

The CDR3 protein is CAWSGVSVDTQYF. CDR3 DNA: TGTGCCTGGTCGGGAGTTTCGGTAGATACGCAGTATTTT. The J gene is TRBJ2-3, the V gene TRBV30, with D possibly being TRBD2 (6 bases). V was clipped by 5 bases and J by 5 bases, with 14 bases between them. CDR3 length: 13 amino acids. Germline loops: CDR1 GTSNPN, CDR2 SVGIG (reference sequence).

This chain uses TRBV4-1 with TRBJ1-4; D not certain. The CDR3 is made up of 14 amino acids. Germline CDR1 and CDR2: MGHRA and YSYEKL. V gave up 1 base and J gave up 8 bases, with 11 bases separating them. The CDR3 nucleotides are TGCGCCAGCAGCCAAGCCCAGCAAAGAGAAAAACTGTTTTTT. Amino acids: CASSQAQQREKLFF.

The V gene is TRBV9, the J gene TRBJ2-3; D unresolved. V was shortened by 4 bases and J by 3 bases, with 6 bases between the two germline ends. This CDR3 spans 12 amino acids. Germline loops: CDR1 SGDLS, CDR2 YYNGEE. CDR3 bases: TGTGCCAGCAGCCCGAGTACAGATACGCAGTATTTT. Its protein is CASSPSTDTQYF.

The CDR3 here is CASSYSEPARGYEQYF. The CDR3 DNA sequence: TGTGCCAGCAGTTACTCAGAGCCGGCCAGGGGATACGAGCAGTACTTC. The chain joins TRBV6-5 to TRBJ2-7, with a tentative D call TRBD1 (6 bases). Germline V gene lookup returns CDR1 MNHEY and CDR2 SVGAGI. The CDR3 length is 16 residues. V lost 0 bases to trimming and J lost 4 bases, with 16 bases between them.

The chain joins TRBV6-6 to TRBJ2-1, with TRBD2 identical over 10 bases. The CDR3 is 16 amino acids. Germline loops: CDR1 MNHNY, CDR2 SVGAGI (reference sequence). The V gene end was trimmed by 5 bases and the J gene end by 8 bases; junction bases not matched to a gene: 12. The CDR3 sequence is CASSPVSSGSRHEQFF. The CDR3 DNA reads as TGTGCCAGCAGTCCCGTCTCTAGCGGGAGTCGCCATGAGCAGTTCTTC.

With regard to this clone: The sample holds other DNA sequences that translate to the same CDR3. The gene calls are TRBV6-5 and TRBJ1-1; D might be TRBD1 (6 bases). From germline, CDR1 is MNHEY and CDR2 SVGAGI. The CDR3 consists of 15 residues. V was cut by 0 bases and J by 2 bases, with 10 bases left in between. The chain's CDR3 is CASSYSGGLNTEAFF. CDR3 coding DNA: TGTGCCAGCAGTTACTCGGGGGGCCTCAACACTGAAGCTTTCTTT.

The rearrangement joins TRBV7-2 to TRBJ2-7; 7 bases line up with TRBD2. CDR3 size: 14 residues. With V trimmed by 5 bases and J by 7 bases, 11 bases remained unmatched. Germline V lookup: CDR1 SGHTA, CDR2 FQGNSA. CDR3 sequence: CASSLMAGAREQYF. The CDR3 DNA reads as TGTGCCAGCAGCCTGATGGCGGGAGCACGTGAGCAGTACTTC.

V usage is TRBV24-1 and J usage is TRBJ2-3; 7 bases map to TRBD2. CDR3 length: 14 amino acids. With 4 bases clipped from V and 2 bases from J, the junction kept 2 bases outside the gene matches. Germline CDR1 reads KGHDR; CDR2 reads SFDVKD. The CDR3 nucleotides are TGTGCCACCAGTGACGGGGGGAACACAGATACGCAGTATTTT. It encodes CATSDGGNTDTQYF.

CDR3 protein: CASSLQGSGSYEQYF. CDR3 nucleotides: TGTGCCAGCAGCTTACAGGGGAGTGGCTCCTACGAGCAGTACTTC. V and J are TRBV7-2 and TRBJ2-7; D possibly corresponds to TRBD1 (6 bases). Germline V gene sequence: CDR1 SGHTA, CDR2 FQGNSA. CDR3 length: 15 residues. The V and J ends lost 2 bases and 0 bases respectively, with 11 bases between them.

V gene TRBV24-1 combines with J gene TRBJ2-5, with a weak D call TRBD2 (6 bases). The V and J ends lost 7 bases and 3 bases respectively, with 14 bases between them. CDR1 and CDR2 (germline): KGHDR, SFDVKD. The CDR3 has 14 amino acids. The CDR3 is CATRPGLRKETQYF. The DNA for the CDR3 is TGTGCCACCAGACCGGGACTCCGGAAAGAGACCCAGTACTTC.

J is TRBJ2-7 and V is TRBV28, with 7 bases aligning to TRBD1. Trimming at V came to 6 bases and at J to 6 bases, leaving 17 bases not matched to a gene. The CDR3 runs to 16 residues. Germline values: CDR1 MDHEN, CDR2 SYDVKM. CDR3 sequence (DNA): TGTGCCAGCAGGCGGCAGGGGGTCGTTATCAGCGGCGAGCAGTACTTC. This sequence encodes CASRRQGVVISGEQYF.